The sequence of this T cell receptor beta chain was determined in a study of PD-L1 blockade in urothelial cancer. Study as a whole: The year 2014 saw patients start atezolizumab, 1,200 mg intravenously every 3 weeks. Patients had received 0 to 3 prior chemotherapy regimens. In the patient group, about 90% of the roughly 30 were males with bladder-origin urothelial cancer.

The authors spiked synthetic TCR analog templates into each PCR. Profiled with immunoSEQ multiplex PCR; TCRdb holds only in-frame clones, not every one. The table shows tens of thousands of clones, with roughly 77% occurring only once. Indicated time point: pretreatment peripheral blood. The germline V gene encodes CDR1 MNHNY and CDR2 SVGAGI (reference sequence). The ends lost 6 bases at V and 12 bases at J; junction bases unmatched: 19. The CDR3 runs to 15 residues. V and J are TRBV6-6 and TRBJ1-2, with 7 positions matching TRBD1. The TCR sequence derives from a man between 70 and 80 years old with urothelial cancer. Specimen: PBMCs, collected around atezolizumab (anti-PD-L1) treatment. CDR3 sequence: CASRRPTGAQLVNTF. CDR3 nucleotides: TGTGCCAGCAGGCGACCCACAGGGGCCCAGCTGGTTAACACCTTC.